This T cell receptor (beta chain) stems from a study of neurological immune-mediated disorders. Regarding the study as a whole: In HTLV-1-associated myelopathy, TCR clonal expansion was greatest, and in multiple sclerosis it was least, below healthy controls.

This clonotype was observed at least ten times. Antigen specificity is unknown. Described time point: longitudinal time-point 3. Unsorted libraries were generated from 2 million PBMCs held at -80 degrees C. The CDR3 extends over 17 amino acids. Germline V lookup: CDR1 SGHRS, CDR2 YFSETQ. V dropped 0 bases and J dropped 1; count of bases not matched to a gene: 8. Synthesis of cDNA was carried out by template-switch 5'RACE. The reaction used 10-nucleotide random UMIs. Every sequencing run returned over 190 million TCR-beta sequences, which were derived from 15-18 subjects. TCRdb re-analysed the 5' RACE reads in MiXCR, keeping a single row per CDR3 protein. This sample has about 45,000 distinct CDR3 sequences, with 13% found just once.

The source material was PBMCs. The chain combines TRBV5-1 with TRBJ2-7; the match to TRBD1 covers 9 bases. This receptor was identified in a man aged 25-45 years in good health. The CDR3 region has the DNA TGCGCCAGCAGCTTGGGCGGTGAGGGACAGGGATCCTACGAGCAGTACTTC. Amino acids: CASSLGGEGQGSYEQYF.